Listed here is a single TCR beta chain. Its antigen is still unknown. For both bulk and single-cell sequencing, libraries were prepared with the iRepertoire multiplex PCR system and TCR subtype-specific primers. Bulk TCR beta libraries were generated by multiplex PCR with primers targeting V, D and J gene regions. Roughly 95-550 ng of RNA per sample served as input for bulk TCR library preparation. An Illumina MiSeq was used to sequence bulk TCR beta amplicons. For the original study's pipeline: Sample misassignments and low-quality sequencing reads were removed through quality control steps. The amino acids lying between the V-gene Y[YFLI]C motif and the J-segment [FW]GXGT motif were defined as CDR3. TRBV and TRBJ gene assignments and CDR3 clonotypes followed the IMGT database. TRBV expression in each sample was normalized to the mean expression of the same gene in PBMC from more than 35 healthy donors. The reads, reprocessed by TCRdb, yield one row per CDR3 protein sequence and no DNA. TCRdb's processing, not the authors', yielded these V and J calls. The sample table gives more than 5,500 distinct CDR3 sequences. More than 25% of the sample is taken by the ten largest.

Its CDR3 holds 16 amino acids, cysteine through phenylalanine. DNA for this receptor is not on file. CDR1 and CDR2 are drawn from the germline V gene: MDHEN, SYDVKM. Sequencing was performed on donors who were patients with carbamazepine-induced Stevens-Johnson syndrome or toxic epidermal necrolysis (CBZ-SJS/TEN). To search for drug-specific clonotypes, the T cell receptor repertoires of patients with drug-induced severe cutaneous adverse reactions were profiled by next-generation sequencing. RNA was isolated from either blister cells of skin lesions or peripheral blood mononuclear cells. This record belongs to a study of T cells in severe cutaneous drug reactions (dated by TCRdb to between 2018 and 2021). Background on the whole study: Patients were recruited between the early 2010s and the late 2010s from Taiwan, Thailand and a European registry network. Enrollment was limited to patients whose SJS/TEN or DRESS diagnosis was probable or definite according to RegiSCAR criteria. Patients in either the acute or the recovery stage provided biological samples, such as blister fluids/cells and PBMC. The culprit drug was assigned using the Naranjo algorithm and the ALDEN drug causality algorithm. The study paired bulk TCR sequencing with single-cell sequencing, quantitative PCR validation, functional assays and transgenic mouse experiments. Libraries were prepared using iRepertoire multiplex PCR, and a comparison was cited by the authors in which similar capture of abundant clonotypes was shown across iRepertoire and 5' RACE methods with or without UMI. Findings and caveats that apply to the study as a whole: Whether the public TCR generalizes to SJS/TEN caused by other drugs was noted by the authors as still needing further study. A strong increase in TRBV12-4 usage was observed in CBZ-SJS/TEN patients, with averages of roughly 33% in blister cells and about 5.3% in PBMC. A public TCRbeta CDR3 was found in all seven CBZ-SJS/TEN blister samples (mean approximately 14%) but was undetectable or scarce in tolerant-control and healthy-donor PBMC.

The specimen was cells from a skin blister. The meaning of the sample's cell subset or site label: unsorted cells from skin lesion blisters. The source is a human donor with toxic epidermal necrolysis, a severe cutaneous drug reaction. In this chain, TRBV28 is recombined with TRBJ2-5; checking the TCRdb D call of TRBD2 is not possible without DNA. The CDR3: CASSSGTLLSQETQYF.